This section outlines one T cell receptor (beta chain) sequence together with its context. This clonotype showed up just a few times. There is no known antigen for this receptor. No much larger clone is present one base from it, and per-base qualities are unavailable. These data are taken from a study of blood T cells in healthy people across ages (dated by TCRdb to between 2014 and 2017). Some background on the complete study: Template switching captured roughly one uniquely barcoded TCR beta cDNA molecule per two T cells in model experiments. To track age-related changes in TCR beta repertoire diversity, the study relied on deep sequencing normalized with unique cDNA molecular identifiers. For two donors (one aged 18 to 29 and one aged 80 or older), the study analyzed two additional independent replicas of 1 million unique cDNA reads from the same blood draw. To avoid experimental bias, donors of different ages were spread randomly across the sequencing lanes. Donors were grouped into four age groups: young (average approximately 16 years), middle-aged (around 39), aged (around 66) and long-lived (about 82).

To prepare the library, 5' RACE was applied. Sequenced using an Illumina HiSeq 2500. A second roughly 6 to 11 cycle PCR used a sample-barcoded 5' primer and a J-beta primer mix. A template-switch 5' adaptor carrying 12 random nucleotides introduced a unique molecular identifier onto each TCR beta cDNA molecule. Each sample yielded at least 2.5 million CDR3-containing paired-end reads. First-strand cDNA was synthesized from all RNA with the Mint cDNA synthesis kit, primed by a TRBC-specific oligonucleotide. All cDNA was treated with uracil-DNA glycosylase and then went through a first 18-cycle PCR with the universal primers M1SS and BC2_uni_R. In the source study's methods: For normalization, 1 million high-quality reads were randomly selected from each sample, with every read carrying a distinct molecular identifier. Instead of being binned into consensus sequences, reads that shared molecular identifiers were thrown out. MiTCR, with a Q25 quality threshold and the strictest error-elimination algorithm, was used for CDR3 identification, clonotype clustering and error correction. A nonparametric unseen species model with Euler transformation was used to estimate lower-bound total TCR beta diversity. TCRdb reprocessing: public reads trimmed at Q25 with fastp, clones called with MiXCR, in-frame beta chains kept. Every CDR3 protein is listed once, alongside the most common genes and DNA of its rows. The V and J calls, along with clone size, are taken from TCRdb and not from the paper's own processing. This sample gives fewer than 950,000 distinct CDR3 sequences in total; about 36% of them show up just once. 10% to 15% of the sample lies in the top ten.

The germline V gene yields SQVTM for CDR1 and ANQGSEA for CDR2. The CDR3 sequence holds 12 residues, the cysteine and phenylalanine included. Only the CDR3 portion is preserved as DNA: 36 bases, with reading frame beginning at the first base. Summary of the overall study and its limitations: Estimates of total diversity from one million sequenced T cells were regarded as lower bounds and underestimates. There was a strong correlation between observed TCR beta diversity and the percentage of naive T cells measured by flow cytometry. The long-lived group showed more naive CD4+ T cells, fewer expanded clones and increased TCR diversity than the aged group, suggesting age selection. Because profiling used bulk unsorted PBMCs, naive and antigen-experienced compartments could not be compared conclusively. Observed TCR beta diversity per million T cells fell roughly linearly with age, and a significant reduction was already apparent by age about 43. Donor CMV infection status was unknown, potentially confounding age-related changes in expanded clonotypes.

The donors were about 40 Caucasian individuals from Russia, aged roughly 6 to 100 years, who were systemically healthy. Roughly 10 milliliters of peripheral blood were drawn from each donor into EDTA-treated Vacutainer tubes. Ficoll-Paque density-gradient centrifugation was used to isolate PBMCs, with at least 6.5 million per sample. Trizol reagent was used to extract total RNA from the PBMCs, yielding at least 5 micrograms per sample. For every donor, an aliquot of PBMCs went through flow cytometry to measure the percentages of naive CD45RAhigh/CD27high T cells. The specimen was blood. This receptor chain uses TRBV29-1 and TRBJ2-7; TRBD2 is a weak D gene call, 6 bases matching. The sequence derives from a man aged 18 to 35 in good health. In nucleotide form, the sequence is TGCGCCTGCGGGGTCCTTCGGGGCGAGCAGTACTTC. Translation gives CACGVLRGEQYF.